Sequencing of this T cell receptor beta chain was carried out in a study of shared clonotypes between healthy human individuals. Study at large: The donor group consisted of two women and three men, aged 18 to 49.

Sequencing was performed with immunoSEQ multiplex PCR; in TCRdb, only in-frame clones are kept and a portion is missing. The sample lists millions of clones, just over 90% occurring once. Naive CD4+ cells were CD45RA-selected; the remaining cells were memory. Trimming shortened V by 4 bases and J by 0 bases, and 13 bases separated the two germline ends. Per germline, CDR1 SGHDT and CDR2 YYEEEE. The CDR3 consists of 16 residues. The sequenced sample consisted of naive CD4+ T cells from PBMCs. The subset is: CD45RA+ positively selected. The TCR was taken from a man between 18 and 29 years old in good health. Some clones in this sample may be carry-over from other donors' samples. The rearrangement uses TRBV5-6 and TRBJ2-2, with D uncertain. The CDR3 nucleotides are TGTGCCAGCAGCGCCCCGTTGCCCACGAACACCGGGGAGCTGTTTTTT. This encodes CASSAPLPTNTGELFF.